The T cell receptor (beta chain) under discussion was sequenced for a study of read filtering for tumor transcriptome and immune sequencing (dated by TCRdb to about 2020). Study-wide context: The cohort had 17 male and 14 female patients with a mean age of roughly 64 years, ranging from roughly 40 to 90. Under revised international staging, roughly eight patients fell into R-ISS I, 16 into R-ISS II and more than five into R-ISS III. After DNase treatment, whole-transcriptome libraries were prepared with the TruSeq RNA Access Library Prep Kit. TCR-region mapped reads per sample ranged from about 3.5 to 10.27 million with IR-seq versus only roughly 75 to 1273 with RNA-seq. Using the same bone marrow samples, the study compared TCR repertoires obtained by targeted immune repertoire sequencing with those obtained by bulk whole-transcriptome sequencing. One main goal was a read-filtering strategy for immune repertoire data, in particular deciding whether clonotypes backed by only one read should be removed.

TCR libraries were constructed from roughly 360 ng RNA using the Immunoverse kit, and molecular barcoded adaptors covering alpha/delta and beta/gamma chains were employed. The same RNA used for transcriptome sequencing was used for TCR library preparation. Sequencing of TCR libraries was carried out on an Illumina HiSeq 4000 with 2 x 150 cycles. Turning to the authors' computational methods: With MiXCR, TCR reads were aligned to human V, D, J and C references and assembled into CDR3 clonotypes, with quality filtering and error correction included. The tcR package in R was used to analyze clonotype counts and gene usage diversity. Raw mapping reads were checked after the RNA-seq reads had been mapped by STAR aligner version 2.5.3a onto the human GRCh37 genome. To test how sequencing depth affected the clonotypes detected, IR-seq fastq files were randomly downsampled with Seqtk 1.3. TCRdb trimmed public reads at Q25 via fastp, called clones via MiXCR and kept in-frame beta chains. Entries are consolidated by CDR3 protein sequence, retaining the most common genes and DNA. TCRdb's processing, not the study's, gives the V and J calls here. Present in this sample are more than 35,000 distinct CDR3 sequences, approximately 12% of which were seen just once. Around 35% of the sample is taken by the ten largest.

The CDR3 spans 16 residues, from the cysteine through the phenylalanine. The kept DNA is CDR3 alone, 48 bases in frame from the first base. Bone marrow was sampled from every patient at the time of active disease. Isolation of bone marrow mononuclear cells was performed by Ficoll-Hypaque density gradient centrifugation. To remove myeloma plasma cells, the cells were labeled with CD138 magnetic microbeads on a MACS separator, and CD138-negative cells were then collected by negative selection. The purity of the isolated cells was checked by flow cytometry with CD138 antibodies on an Attune NxT. Total RNA was extracted using TRIzol reagent and was quantified on a NanoDrop spectrophotometer. For each patient, the CD138-negative bone marrow sample underwent paired RNA-seq and IR-seq. Results and caveats for the whole study, not just this receptor: The correlation between IR-seq and RNA-seq shared clonotype proportions rose when single-read clonotypes were removed. Single-read clonotypes made up roughly 80% of clonotypes but about 3.6% of total reads in IR-seq, and around 73% of clonotypes and around 45% of reads in RNA-seq. Clonotypes were captured by IR-seq at much higher depth and more reliably than by RNA-seq, and smaller IR-seq throughput was sufficient for identification of most shared clonotypes. The sorted CD138-negative fraction was composed of a mixed bone marrow immune population rather than of purified T cells.

In this sample, this clonotype turned up many times. Its antigen is still unknown. Base qualities are missing; no much larger clone stands one base away. The source material was a population of CD138-negative cells sorted from bone marrow. The cell subset or site label for this specimen denotes: bone marrow mononuclear cells depleted of CD138+ plasma/myeloma cells by negative magnetic selection. The chain uses TRBV21-1 and TRBJ2-3; the DNA was not used to check the table's D call, TRBD1. TRBV21-1 is termed a pseudogene. The sequence was obtained from a donor at least 40 years old with multiple myeloma. Here is the DNA: TGTGCCAGCAGCGAGGTCCCCGGGAGGAGCACAGATACGCAGTATTTT. Translated, it reads CASSEVPGRSTDTQYF.